Listed below are T cell receptor beta chains from one sample, sequenced in a study of CD8+ T cells in alopecia areata. Repertoires were generated with immunoSEQ multiplex PCR, while TCRdb's copy carries only in-frame clones and drops some. The sample yields approximately 300,000 clones, roughly 60% seen once. Sample: CD4+ T cells sorted from blood, taken at week 24, from a patient treated with tofacitinib. These receptors all come from a human donor with alopecia areata. The CDR3 runs from the conserved cysteine through the conserved F or W. Each record gives: clone size, V gene, J gene, D gene, CDR3 protein, CDR3 DNA. The D gene is left open where the match is weak. Clone size is stated in some rows and not others, as once, few, many or a class when expanded.

>.|TRBV19|TRBJ2-6|TRBD1
CASSTRTGAGANVLTF
TGTGCCAGTAGTACCCGGACAGGGGCTGGGGCCAACGTCCTGACTTTC
>.|TRBV7-2|TRBJ2-1|.
CASSRLRVGYEQFF
TGTGCCAGCAGCCGACTACGAGTGGGTTATGAGCAGTTCTTC
>.|TRBV4-2|TRBJ1-6|.
CASSQVVEGASPLHF
TGTGCCAGCAGCCAAGTGGTTGAGGGAGCCTCACCCCTCCACTTT
>.|TRBV7-9|TRBJ2-3|.
CASSFGGEITDTQYF
TGTGCCAGCAGCTTTGGAGGGGAAATCACAGATACGCAGTATTTT
>few|TRBV28|TRBJ2-1|.
CASSHSRGYHEQFF
TGTGCCAGCAGTCACTCCCGAGGGTACCATGAGCAGTTCTTC
>.|TRBV5-1|TRBJ1-5|.
CASSLRSGDQPQHF
TGCGCCAGCAGCCTCCGGTCCGGGGATCAGCCCCAGCATTTT
>.|TRBV6-5|TRBJ1-2|TRBD1
CASSQDRNYGYTF
TGTGCCAGCAGTCAGGACAGGAACTATGGCTACACCTTC
>few|TRBV7-9|TRBJ1-1|.
CASSLSPEAFF
TGTGCCAGCAGCTTAAGTCCTGAAGCTTTCTTT
>.|TRBV19|TRBJ1-2|.
CASSIVSMAGRGYTF
TGTGCCAGTAGTATCGTTTCGATGGCGGGCCGTGGCTACACCTTC
>few|TRBV27|TRBJ1-6|.
CASSVMDPNSPLHF
TGTGCCAGCAGTGTGATGGACCCTAATTCACCCCTCCACTTT
>many|TRBV6-6|TRBJ2-1|.
CASSYPLTGLNEQFF
TGTGCCAGCAGTTACCCCCTGACAGGCCTCAATGAGCAGTTCTTC
>.|TRBV7-2|TRBJ1-1|.
CASSSGLGLLGEAFF
TGTGCCAGCAGCTCGGGGCTGGGGCTCCTCGGGGAAGCTTTCTTT
>.|TRBV2|TRBJ2-2|.
CASSELKGAGELFF
TGTGCCAGCAGTGAATTGAAGGGAGCCGGGGAGCTGTTTTTT
>few|TRBV4-3|TRBJ1-2|.
CASSPEYSGLYGYTF
TGCGCCAGCAGCCCAGAGTACAGTGGACTCTATGGCTACACCTTC
>.|TRBV2|TRBJ1-6|.
CASSEEGRRTSPLHF
TGTGCCAGCAGTGAAGAGGGCCGGCGGACTTCACCCCTCCACTTT
>few|TRBV9|TRBJ1-1|.
CASSVGMNTEAFF
TGTGCCAGCAGCGTAGGAATGAACACTGAAGCTTTCTTT
>.|TRBV5-4|TRBJ2-2|TRBD2
CASSSRLAGPTGELFF
TGTGCCAGCAGCTCTCGGCTAGCGGGGCCTACCGGGGAGCTGTTTTTT
>.|TRBV30|TRBJ1-2|TRBD1
CAWTPPGTGILYGYTF
TGTGCCTGGACCCCCCCCGGGACAGGGATCCTCTATGGCTACACCTTC
>.|TRBV2|TRBJ1-4|.
CASSGANEKLFF
TGTGCCAGCAGTGGAGCTAATGAAAAACTGTTTTTT
>.|TRBV5-6|TRBJ1-1|TRBD1
CASSSRRGQGYTEAFF
TGTGCCAGCAGCTCAAGACGGGGACAGGGCTACACTGAAGCTTTCTTT
>once|TRBV4-1|TRBJ2-7|TRBD2
CASSQLAGRQYEQYF
TGCGCCAGCAGCCAACTAGCGGGGCGCCAATACGAGCAGTACTTC
>few|TRBV2|TRBJ1-1|.
CASSDGLNTEAFF
TGTGCCAGCAGTGATGGTCTAAACACTGAAGCTTTCTTT
>.|TRBV9|TRBJ2-7|.
CASSPRLDGGEQYF
TGTGCCAGCAGCCCCCGCCTCGACGGTGGGGAGCAGTACTTC
>few|TRBV29-1|TRBJ1-2|.
CSVEGFNSYTF
TGCAGCGTTGAAGGGTTTAATAGCTACACCTTC
>few|TRBV11-2|TRBJ1-1|.
CASSLQGLNTEAFF
TGTGCCAGCAGCTTACAGGGTCTGAACACTGAAGCTTTCTTT
>.|TRBV9|TRBJ2-5|.
CASSVRPGVGETQYF
TGTGCCAGCAGCGTACGTCCAGGGGTAGGAGAGACCCAGTACTTC